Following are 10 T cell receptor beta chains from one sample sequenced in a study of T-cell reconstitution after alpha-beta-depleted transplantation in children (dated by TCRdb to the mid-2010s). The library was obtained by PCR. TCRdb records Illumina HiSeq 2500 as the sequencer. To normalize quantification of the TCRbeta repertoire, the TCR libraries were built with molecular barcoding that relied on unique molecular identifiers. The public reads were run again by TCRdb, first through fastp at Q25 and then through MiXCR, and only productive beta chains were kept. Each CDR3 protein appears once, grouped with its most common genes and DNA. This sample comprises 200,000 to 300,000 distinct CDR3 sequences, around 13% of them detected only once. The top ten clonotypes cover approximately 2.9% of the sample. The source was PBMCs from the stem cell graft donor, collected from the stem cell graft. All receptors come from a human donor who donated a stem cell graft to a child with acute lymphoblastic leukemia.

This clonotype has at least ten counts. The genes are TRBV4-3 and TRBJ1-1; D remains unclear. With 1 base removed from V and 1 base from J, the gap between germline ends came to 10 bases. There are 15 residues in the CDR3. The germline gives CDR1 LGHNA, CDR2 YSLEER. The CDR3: CASSQGVGWNTEAFF. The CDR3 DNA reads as TGCGCCAGCAGCCAAGGGGTTGGCTGGAACACTGAAGCTTTCTTT.

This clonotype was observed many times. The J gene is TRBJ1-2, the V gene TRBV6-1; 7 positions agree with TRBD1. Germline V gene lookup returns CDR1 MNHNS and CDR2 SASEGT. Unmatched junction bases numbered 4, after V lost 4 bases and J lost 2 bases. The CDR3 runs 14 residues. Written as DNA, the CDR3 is TGTGCCAGCAGTGGCCGACAGGGAAACTATGGCTACACCTTC. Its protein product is CASSGRQGNYGYTF.

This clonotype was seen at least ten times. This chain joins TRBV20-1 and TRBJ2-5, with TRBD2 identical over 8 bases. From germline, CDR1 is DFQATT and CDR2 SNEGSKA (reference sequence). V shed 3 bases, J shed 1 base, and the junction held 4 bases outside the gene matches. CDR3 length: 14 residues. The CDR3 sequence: CSARTGGIQETQYF. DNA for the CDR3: TGCAGTGCTAGGACGGGGGGGATCCAAGAGACCCAGTACTTC.

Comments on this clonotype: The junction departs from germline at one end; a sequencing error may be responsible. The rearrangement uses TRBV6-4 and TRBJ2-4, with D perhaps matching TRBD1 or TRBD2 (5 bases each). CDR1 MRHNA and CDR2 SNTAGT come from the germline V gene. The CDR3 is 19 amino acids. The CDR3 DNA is TGTACCAGCAGGGACGGGACCGCTACGTGGGATAGGACCAAAAACATTCAGTACTTC. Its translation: CTSRDGTATWDRTKNIQYF.

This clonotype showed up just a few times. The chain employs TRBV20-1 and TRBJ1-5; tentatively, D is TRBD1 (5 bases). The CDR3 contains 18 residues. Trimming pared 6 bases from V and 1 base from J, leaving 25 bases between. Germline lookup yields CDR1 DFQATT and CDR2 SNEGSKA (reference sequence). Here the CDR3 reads CSARPGQGVLGSNQPQHF. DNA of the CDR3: TGCAGTGCCAGGCCGGGTCAGGGTGTCTTAGGGAGCAATCAGCCCCAGCATTTT.

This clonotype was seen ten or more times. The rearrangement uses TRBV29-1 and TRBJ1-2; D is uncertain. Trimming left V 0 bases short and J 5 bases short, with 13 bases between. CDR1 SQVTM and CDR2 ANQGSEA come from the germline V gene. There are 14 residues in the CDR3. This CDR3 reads CSVEDLKGRYGYTF. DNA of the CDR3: TGCAGCGTTGAAGACCTAAAAGGGAGATATGGCTACACCTTC.

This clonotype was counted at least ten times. The CDR3 protein is CASSQEYGQGGDTQYF. DNA of the CDR3: TGTGCCAGCAGCCAAGAATACGGACAGGGTGGAGATACGCAGTATTTT. The V and J genes are TRBV4-2 and TRBJ2-3; TRBD1 matches 8 bases. The germline V gene encodes CDR1 LGHNA and CDR2 YNFKEQ. The junction had 7 bases not matched to a gene; V was cut back by 0 bases and J by 5 bases. The CDR3 sequence is 16 residues long.

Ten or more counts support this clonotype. The CDR3 region is CASSSDRVEEQYF. Written as DNA, the CDR3 is TGCGCCAGCAGCTCGGACAGGGTGGAGGAGCAGTACTTC. V and J are TRBV5-1 and TRBJ2-7, with 8 bases that match TRBD1. The CDR3 has 13 residues. V was pared by 3 bases and J by 7 bases, with 6 bases of the junction left unmatched. The germline V gene has CDR1 SGHRS and CDR2 YFSETQ.

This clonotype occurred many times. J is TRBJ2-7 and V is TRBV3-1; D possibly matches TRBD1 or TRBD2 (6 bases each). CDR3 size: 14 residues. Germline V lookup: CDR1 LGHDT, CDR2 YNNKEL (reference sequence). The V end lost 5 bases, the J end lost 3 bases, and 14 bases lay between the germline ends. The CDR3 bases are TGTGCCAGCAGCTTAGCCCGGGGGCGCTACGAGCAGTACTTC. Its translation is CASSLARGRYEQYF.

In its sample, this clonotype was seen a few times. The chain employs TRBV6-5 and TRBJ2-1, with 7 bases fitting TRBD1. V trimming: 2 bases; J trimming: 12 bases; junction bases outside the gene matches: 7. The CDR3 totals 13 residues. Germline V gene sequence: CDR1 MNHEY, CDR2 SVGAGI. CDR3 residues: CASSYQTGYGQFF. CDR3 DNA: TGTGCCAGCAGTTACCAGACAGGGTACGGGCAGTTCTTC.